Described below is a single T cell receptor (beta chain) sequence and its context. Sequencing was performed with immunoSEQ multiplex PCR; in TCRdb, only in-frame clones are kept and a portion is missing. Of about 270,000 clones in the sample, about 87% are singletons; the top ten hold 0.95% to 1.5%. This specimen belongs to a study of blood T cell repertoires in COVID-19. The CDR3 sequence is 16 residues long. Sequencing was carried out using PBMCs or T cells enriched from blood (not recorded which). The receptor was isolated from a woman aged 40 to 50 with acute COVID-19. The chain joins TRBV12-2 to TRBJ2-7; the table's D gene call, TRBD2, was not cross checked with the DNA. TRBV12-2 is described as a pseudogene. CDR3 DNA: TGTGCAAGTCGCTCTAAGTTTTTGCGGTACTCCTACGAGCAGTACTTC. This codes for CASRSKFLRYSYEQYF.